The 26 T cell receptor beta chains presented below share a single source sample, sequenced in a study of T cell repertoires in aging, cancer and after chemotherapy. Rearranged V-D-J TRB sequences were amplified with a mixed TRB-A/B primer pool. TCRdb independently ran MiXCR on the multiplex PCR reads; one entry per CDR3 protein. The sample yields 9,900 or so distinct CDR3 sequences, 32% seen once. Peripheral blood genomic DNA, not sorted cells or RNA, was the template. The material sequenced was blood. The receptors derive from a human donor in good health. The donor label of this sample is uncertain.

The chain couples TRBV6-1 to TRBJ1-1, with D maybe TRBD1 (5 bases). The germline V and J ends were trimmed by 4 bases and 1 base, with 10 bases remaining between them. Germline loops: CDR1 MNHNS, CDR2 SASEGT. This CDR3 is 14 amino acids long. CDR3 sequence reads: CASSAGTGNTEAFF. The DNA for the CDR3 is TGTGCCAGCAGTGCCGGGACGGGGAACACTGAAGCTTTCTTT.

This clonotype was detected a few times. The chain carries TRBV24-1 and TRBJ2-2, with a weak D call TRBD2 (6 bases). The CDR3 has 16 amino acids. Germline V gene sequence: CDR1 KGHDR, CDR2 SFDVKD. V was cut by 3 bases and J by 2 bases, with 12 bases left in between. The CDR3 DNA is TGTGCCACCAGTGATCCCTCGGGGGACAACACCGGGGAGCTGTTTTTT. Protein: CATSDPSGDNTGELFF.

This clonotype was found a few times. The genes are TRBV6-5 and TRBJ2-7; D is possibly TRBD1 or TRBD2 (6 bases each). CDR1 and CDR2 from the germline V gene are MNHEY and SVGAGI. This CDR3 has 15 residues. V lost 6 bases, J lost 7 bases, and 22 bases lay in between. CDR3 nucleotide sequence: TGTGCCAGCAGCTATTCGGCCGGGGGCTCGAAAGAGCAGTACTTC. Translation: CASSYSAGGSKEQYF.

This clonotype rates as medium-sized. CDR3 nucleotide sequence: TGTGCCAGCAGTGACGGGGGCGCCTACAATGAGCAGTTCTTC. Protein sequence: CASSDGGAYNEQFF. The chain links TRBV6-4 to TRBJ2-1, with a possible D match to TRBD1 (6 bases). Trimming took off 2 bases at V and 2 bases at J, with 7 bases between the two ends. Germline V gives CDR1 MRHNA, CDR2 SNTAGT. The CDR3 loop spans 14 amino acids.

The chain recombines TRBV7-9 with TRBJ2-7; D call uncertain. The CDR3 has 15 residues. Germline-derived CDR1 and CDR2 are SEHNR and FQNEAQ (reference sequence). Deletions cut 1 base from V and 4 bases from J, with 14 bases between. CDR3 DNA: TGTGCCAGCAGCTTAGGGCCGGGTATAGGATACGAGCAGTACTTC. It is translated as CASSLGPGIGYEQYF.

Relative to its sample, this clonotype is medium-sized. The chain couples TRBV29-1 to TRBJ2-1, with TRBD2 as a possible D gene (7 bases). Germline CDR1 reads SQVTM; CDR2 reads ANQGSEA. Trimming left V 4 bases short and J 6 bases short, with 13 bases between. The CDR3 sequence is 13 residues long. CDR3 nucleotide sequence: TGCAGCGTTGTCGGGGGCGGGGGCAATGAGCAGTTCTTC. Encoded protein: CSVVGGGGNEQFF.

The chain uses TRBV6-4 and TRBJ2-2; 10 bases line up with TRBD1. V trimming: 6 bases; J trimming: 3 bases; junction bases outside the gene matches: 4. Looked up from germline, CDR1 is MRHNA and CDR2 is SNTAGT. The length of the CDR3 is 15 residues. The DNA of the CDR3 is TGTGCCAGCAGGGGGACAGGGGCAGACACCGGGGAGCTGTTTTTT. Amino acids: CASRGTGADTGELFF.

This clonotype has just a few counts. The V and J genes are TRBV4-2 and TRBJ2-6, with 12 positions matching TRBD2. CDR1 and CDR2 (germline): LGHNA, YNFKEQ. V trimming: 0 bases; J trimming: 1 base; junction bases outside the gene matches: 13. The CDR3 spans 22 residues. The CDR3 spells CASSQERLAGGLIQSGANVLTF. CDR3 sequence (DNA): TGTGCCAGCAGCCAAGAAAGGCTAGCGGGAGGGTTGATTCAGTCTGGGGCCAACGTCCTGACTTTC.

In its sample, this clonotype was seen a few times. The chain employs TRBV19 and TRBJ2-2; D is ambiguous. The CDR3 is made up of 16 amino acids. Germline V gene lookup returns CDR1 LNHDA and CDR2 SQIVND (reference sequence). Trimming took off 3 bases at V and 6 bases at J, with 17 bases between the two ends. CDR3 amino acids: CASSIHPPPGAGELFF. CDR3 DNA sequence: TGTGCCAGTAGTATCCACCCTCCGCCTGGGGCCGGGGAGCTGTTTTTT.

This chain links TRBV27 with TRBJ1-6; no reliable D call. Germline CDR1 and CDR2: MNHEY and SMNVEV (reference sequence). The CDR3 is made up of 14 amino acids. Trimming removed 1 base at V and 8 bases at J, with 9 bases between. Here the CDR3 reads CASSLFLHDSPLHF. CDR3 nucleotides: TGTGCCAGCAGTTTATTCCTCCACGATTCACCCCTCCACTTT.

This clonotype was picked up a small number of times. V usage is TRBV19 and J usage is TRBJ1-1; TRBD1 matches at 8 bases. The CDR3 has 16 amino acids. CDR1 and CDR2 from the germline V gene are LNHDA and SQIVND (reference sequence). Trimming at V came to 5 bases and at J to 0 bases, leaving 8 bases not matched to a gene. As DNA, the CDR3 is TGTGCCAGTAGTCCCCGCTCGACAGGGGTGAACACTGAAGCTTTCTTT. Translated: CASSPRSTGVNTEAFF.

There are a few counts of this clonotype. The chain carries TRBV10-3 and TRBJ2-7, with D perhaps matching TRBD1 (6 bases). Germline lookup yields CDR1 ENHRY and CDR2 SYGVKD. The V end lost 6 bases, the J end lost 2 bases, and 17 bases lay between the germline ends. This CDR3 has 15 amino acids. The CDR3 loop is CAIRERSGTPYEQYF. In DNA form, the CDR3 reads TGTGCCATCAGAGAGAGATCCGGGACACCCTACGAGCAGTACTTC.

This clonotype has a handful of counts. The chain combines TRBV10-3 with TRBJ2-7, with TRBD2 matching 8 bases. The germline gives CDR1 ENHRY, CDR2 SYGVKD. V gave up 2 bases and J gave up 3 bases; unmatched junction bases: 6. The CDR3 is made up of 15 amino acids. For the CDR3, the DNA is TGTGCCATCAGTGAGGGTAGCGGGACCAACTACGAGCAGTACTTC. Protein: CAISEGSGTNYEQYF.

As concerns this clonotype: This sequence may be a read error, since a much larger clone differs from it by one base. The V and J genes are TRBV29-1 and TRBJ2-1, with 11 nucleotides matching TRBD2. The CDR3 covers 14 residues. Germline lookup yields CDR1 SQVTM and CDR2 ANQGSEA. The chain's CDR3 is CSVALAGDYNKQFF. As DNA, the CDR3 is TGCAGCGTTGCACTAGCGGGGGACTACAATAAGCAGTTCTTC.

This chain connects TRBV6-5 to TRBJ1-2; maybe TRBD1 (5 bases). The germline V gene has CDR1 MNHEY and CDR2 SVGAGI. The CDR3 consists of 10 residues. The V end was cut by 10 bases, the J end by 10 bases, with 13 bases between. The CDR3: CATFGTFYTF. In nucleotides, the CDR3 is TGTGCCACCTTCGGGACCTTCTACACCTTC.

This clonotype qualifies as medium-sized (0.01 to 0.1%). CDR3 sequence (DNA): TGCAGCGTTGGGACAGCCGATCATGGGGATACGCAGTATTTT. It codes for CSVGTADHGDTQYF. The chain is built from TRBV29-1 and TRBJ2-3; possibly TRBD1 for D (6 bases). This CDR3 contains 14 residues. From germline, CDR1 is SQVTM and CDR2 ANQGSEA. Deletions cut 4 bases from V and 6 bases from J, with 17 bases between.

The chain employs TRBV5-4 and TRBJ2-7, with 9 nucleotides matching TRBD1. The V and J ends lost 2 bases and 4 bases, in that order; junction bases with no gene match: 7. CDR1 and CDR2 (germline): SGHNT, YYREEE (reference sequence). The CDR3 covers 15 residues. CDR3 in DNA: TGTGCCAGCAGCTTACGGGACAGGGATGGATACGAGCAGTACTTC. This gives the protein CASSLRDRDGYEQYF.

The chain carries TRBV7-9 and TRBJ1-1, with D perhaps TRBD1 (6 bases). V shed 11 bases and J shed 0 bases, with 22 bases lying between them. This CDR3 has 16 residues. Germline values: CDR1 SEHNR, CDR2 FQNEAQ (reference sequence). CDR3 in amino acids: CAGENLGRDMNTEAFF. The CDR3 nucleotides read TGTGCCGGTGAGAACCTGGGCAGGGACATGAACACTGAAGCTTTCTTT.

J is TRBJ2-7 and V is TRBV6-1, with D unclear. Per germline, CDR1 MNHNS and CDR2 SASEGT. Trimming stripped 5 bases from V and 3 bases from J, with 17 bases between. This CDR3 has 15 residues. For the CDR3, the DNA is TGTGCCAGCAGTACCTCAAGGCGCGGCAACTACGAGCAGTACTTC. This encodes CASSTSRRGNYEQYF.

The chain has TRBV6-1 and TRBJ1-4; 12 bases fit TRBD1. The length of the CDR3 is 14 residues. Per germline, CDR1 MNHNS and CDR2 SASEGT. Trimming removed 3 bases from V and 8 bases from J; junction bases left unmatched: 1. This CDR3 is CASSDGTGGEKLFF. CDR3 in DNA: TGTGCCAGCAGTGACGGGACAGGGGGCGAAAAACTGTTTTTT.

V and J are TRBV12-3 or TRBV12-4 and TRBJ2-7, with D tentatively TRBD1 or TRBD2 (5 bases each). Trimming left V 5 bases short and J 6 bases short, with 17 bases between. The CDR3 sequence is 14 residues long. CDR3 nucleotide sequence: TGTGCCAGCAGTCCCGGGGCTGGGGTTGGCGAGCAGTACTTC. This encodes CASSPGAGVGEQYF.

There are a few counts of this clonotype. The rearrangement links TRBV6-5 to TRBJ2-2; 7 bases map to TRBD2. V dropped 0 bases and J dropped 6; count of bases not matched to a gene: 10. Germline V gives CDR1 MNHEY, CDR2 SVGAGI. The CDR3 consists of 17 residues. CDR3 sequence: CASSYSRTRLAPGELFF. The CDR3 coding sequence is TGTGCCAGCAGTTACTCTCGGACACGACTAGCTCCCGGGGAGCTGTTTTTT.

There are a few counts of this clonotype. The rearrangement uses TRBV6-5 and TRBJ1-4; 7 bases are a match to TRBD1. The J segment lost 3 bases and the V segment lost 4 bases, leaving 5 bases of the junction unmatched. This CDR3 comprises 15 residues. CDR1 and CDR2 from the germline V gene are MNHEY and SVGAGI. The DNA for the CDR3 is TGTGCCAGCAGTTCTCCAGGGGGGCCTAATGAAAAACTGTTTTTT. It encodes CASSSPGGPNEKLFF.

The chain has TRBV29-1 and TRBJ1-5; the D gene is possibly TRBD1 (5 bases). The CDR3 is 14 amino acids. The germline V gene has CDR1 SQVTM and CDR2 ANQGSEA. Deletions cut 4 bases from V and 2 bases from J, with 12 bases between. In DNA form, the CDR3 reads TGCAGCGTTGGGGGGTCCAGGCGCAATCAGCCCCAGCATTTT. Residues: CSVGGSRRNQPQHF.

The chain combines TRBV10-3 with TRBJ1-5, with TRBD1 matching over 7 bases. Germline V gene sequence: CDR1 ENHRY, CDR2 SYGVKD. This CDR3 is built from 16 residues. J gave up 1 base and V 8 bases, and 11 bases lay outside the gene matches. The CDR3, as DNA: TGTGCCATCGGGGGGTTGGAGGGGGCGAGCAATCAGCCCCAGCATTTT. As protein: CAIGGLEGASNQPQHF.

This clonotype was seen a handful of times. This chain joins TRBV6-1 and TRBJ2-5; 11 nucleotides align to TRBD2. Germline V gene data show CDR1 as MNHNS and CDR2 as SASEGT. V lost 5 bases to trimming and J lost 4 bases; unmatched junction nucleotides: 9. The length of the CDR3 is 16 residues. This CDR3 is CASSFTSGRGVETQYF. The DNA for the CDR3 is TGTGCCAGCAGTTTTACTAGCGGGAGAGGTGTAGAGACCCAGTACTTC.